This TCR beta chain was recovered during a study of cytomegalovirus exposure and HLA in healthy donors. CDR3 length: 15 amino acids. Trimming took off 0 bases at V and 2 bases at J, with 11 bases between the two ends. Per the germline V gene, CDR1 is LGHNA and CDR2 is YNFKEQ. Comment on this clone: Its antigen is still unknown. The same CDR3 also results from other DNA sequences found in this sample.

Findings of the study overall: TRBV6-2, TRBV6-3 and some other V segments were unresolvable in 87-base-pair reads. There were a few CMV-associated chains whose specificity for CMV antigens was confirmed in vitro.

The study ran its PCR with 60 Vbeta and 13 Jbeta primers. The table came from immunoSEQ multiplex PCR; TCRdb's copy has only in-frame clones and leaves some out. The sample contains 85,000 to 110,000 clones, around 80% of which appear only once. Sequencing was done on a sample of PBMCs. This receptor was taken from a woman between 18 and 30 years old in good health and CMV-seropositive. The chain uses TRBV4-2 and TRBJ2-7; weak D call: TRBD1 (7 bases). CDR3 protein: CASSQDSGGPYEQYF. The CDR3 DNA reads as TGTGCCAGCAGCCAAGATTCAGGGGGGCCCTACGAGCAGTACTTC.